This passage covers 32 T cell receptor beta chains from one sample sequenced in a study of T cells in Graves' hyperthyroidism and ophthalmopathy. Using RNA transcripts as the source, TCR beta CDR3 regions were amplified. The primer set for the first-round RT-PCR of the TCR CDR3 was HTBI. TCRdb passed the multiplex PCR reads through MiXCR, listing each CDR3 protein once. Of roughly 350,000 distinct CDR3 sequences in the sample, roughly 15% were seen once. The sample was blood. These receptors came from a woman in her 30s with Graves' ophthalmopathy.

This chain connects TRBV2 to TRBJ2-5, with 9 bases lining up with TRBD1. CDR1 and CDR2 from the germline V gene are SNHLY and FYNNEI. The CDR3 is 14 amino acids. The J segment lost 5 bases and the V segment lost 6 bases, leaving 7 bases of the junction unmatched. The CDR3 region is CASRLTGGRETQYF. The CDR3 nucleotides read TGTGCCAGCAGATTAACAGGGGGCAGGGAGACCCAGTACTTC.

The chain links TRBV20-1 to TRBJ2-3; 8 bases map to TRBD1. CDR3 length: 15 residues. V gave up 3 bases and J gave up 3 bases; unmatched junction bases: 8. Germline-derived CDR1 and CDR2 are DFQATT and SNEGSKA (reference sequence). CDR3 in DNA: TGCAGTGCTAGGCATCAGGGGGCGCCTACAGATACGCAGTATTTT. It specifies CSARHQGAPTDTQYF.

This clonotype was observed many times. The rearrangement links TRBV28 to TRBJ1-1, with 8 bases identical to TRBD1. The CDR3 extends over 13 amino acids. The ends lost 10 bases at V and 2 bases at J; junction bases unmatched: 6. CDR1 is MDHEN, CDR2 SYDVKM, per germline. CDR3 in amino acids: CATRDRLNTEAFF. The DNA for the CDR3 is TGTGCCACCCGGGACAGGTTAAACACTGAAGCTTTCTTT.

This clonotype was detected ten times or more. The chain uses TRBV27 and TRBJ1-1; no firm D call. The germline gives CDR1 MNHEY, CDR2 SMNVEV (reference sequence). This CDR3 spans 13 amino acids. V lost 5 bases, J lost 7 bases, and 14 bases lay in between. CDR3 in amino acids: CASSTGVFDEAFF. DNA for the CDR3: TGTGCCAGCAGTACCGGGGTCTTTGATGAAGCTTTCTTT.

The chain is built from TRBV5-4 and TRBJ2-3; perhaps TRBD2 as D (6 bases). Germline CDR1 is SGHNT and CDR2 is YYREEE (reference sequence). Trimming took off 1 base at V and 1 base at J, with 10 bases between the two ends. This CDR3 region has 15 residues. The chain's CDR3 is CASSLRDSGTDTQYF. The DNA of the CDR3 is TGTGCCAGCAGCTTGCGGGACTCAGGCACAGATACGCAGTATTTT.

This clonotype has at least ten counts. The CDR3 region has the DNA TGTGCCAGCAGTTTCTCCCCGGGTTCGGGCACAGATACGCAGTATTTT. Residues: CASSFSPGSGTDTQYF. The chain is built from TRBV28 and TRBJ2-3; D is uncertain. V was pared by 3 bases and J by 1 base, with 14 bases between. The CDR3 consists of 16 residues. Germline assignment: CDR1 MDHEN and CDR2 SYDVKM. Drawing the rest from reference TRBV28 and TRBJ2-3, the complete variable domain is DVKVTQSSRYLVKRTGEKVFLECVQDMDHENMFWYRQDPGLGLRLIYFSYDVKMKEKGDIPEGYSVSREKKERFSLILESASTNQTSMYLCASSFSPGSGTDTQYFGPGTRLTVL.

Many counts were recorded for this clonotype. The chain couples TRBV6-1 to TRBJ2-1; TRBD2 matches at 13 bases. This CDR3 has 14 amino acids. The junction had 2 bases not matched to a gene; V was cut back by 8 bases and J by 4 bases. The V gene's germline CDR1 is MNHNS and CDR2 SASEGT. CDR3 sequence reads: CASLGLAGYNEQFF. The CDR3, as DNA: TGTGCCAGCCTGGGACTAGCGGGGTACAATGAGCAGTTCTTC.

Concerning this clonotype itself: This may stem from a read error, because a much larger clone lies one nucleotide away. The gene calls are TRBV6-1 and TRBJ2-4, with a tentative D call TRBD2 (6 bases). The CDR3 has 17 amino acids. Germline CDR1 is MNHNS and CDR2 is SASEGT. The CDR3 DNA reads as TGTGCCAGCCAAACCGGGACGGAGGGGATAGCCAAAAACACTCAGTACTTC. Protein sequence: CASQTGTEGIAKNTQYF.

Concerning this clonotype: Being one base from a much bigger clone, this may be a read error. This rearrangement joins TRBV20-1 to TRBJ2-7, with TRBD1 matching over 9 bases. Germline assignment: CDR1 DFQATT and CDR2 SNEGSKA (reference sequence). The CDR3 runs to 15 residues. After removal of 5 bases from V and 3 bases from J, the junction contained 11 bases not matched to a gene. CDR3 coding DNA: TGCAGTGCTGGGGACTTGACAGGGGGTAACTACGAGCAGTACTTC. This codes for CSAGDLTGGNYEQYF.

This clonotype has at least ten counts. The genes are TRBV5-8 and TRBJ2-7; D unclear. The CDR3 consists of 14 residues. CDR1 and CDR2 (germline): SGHTS, YDEGEE. Trimming left V 5 bases short and J 1 base short, with 13 bases between. The CDR3 sequence: CASRASTTSYEQYF. The CDR3 region has the DNA TGTGCCAGCAGAGCTTCAACGACATCCTACGAGCAGTACTTC.

Ten or more counts support this clonotype. This chain connects TRBV7-6 to TRBJ2-2; TRBD2 agrees at 9 bases. Germline loops: CDR1 SGHVS, CDR2 FNYEAQ. The CDR3 spans 17 residues. The V segment lost 5 bases and the J segment 2 bases; nucleotides outside the gene matches: 9. This chain's CDR3 is CASSRSSGGINTGELFF. CDR3 DNA: TGTGCCAGCAGCCGGAGTAGCGGGGGAATAAACACCGGGGAGCTGTTTTTT. The complete variable domain, with remaining parts taken from reference TRBV7-6 and TRBJ2-2, reads GAGVSQSPRYKVTKRGQDVALRCDPISGHVSLYWYRQALGQGPEFLTYFNYEAQQDKSGLPNDRFSAERPEGSISTLTIQRTEQRDSAMYRCASSRSSGGINTGELFFGEGSRLTVL.

In this sample, this clonotype turned up many times. The rearrangement joins TRBV9 to TRBJ2-3; the D is unclear. The CDR3 has 14 amino acids. CDR1 is SGDLS and CDR2 is YYNGEE in the germline V gene. V was pared by 4 bases and J by 3 bases, with 12 bases between. CDR3: CASSYLGMTDTQYF. As DNA, the CDR3 is TGTGCCAGCAGCTATCTTGGAATGACAGATACGCAGTATTTT.

This clonotype occurred a few times. The rearrangement joins TRBV29-1 to TRBJ2-2; D remains ambiguous. CDR1 is SQVTM, CDR2 ANQGSEA, per germline. V lost 3 bases, J lost 1 base, and 6 bases lay in between. The CDR3 is made up of 13 amino acids. CDR3 coding DNA: TGCAGCGTTGACACGGGGAACACCGGGGAGCTGTTTTTT. This sequence encodes CSVDTGNTGELFF.

This clonotype was detected ten times or more. This CDR3 is CASSAGDRGHDEKLFF. The CDR3 region has the DNA TGTGCCAGCAGCGCCGGGGACAGGGGGCATGATGAAAAACTGTTTTTT. This chain links TRBV11-2 with TRBJ1-4; 12 bases line up with TRBD1. J was trimmed by 6 bases and V by 5 bases; bases with no gene match: 7. The V gene's germline CDR1 is SGHAT and CDR2 FQNNGV. The CDR3 covers 16 residues.

To note about this clonotype: A much bigger clone sits one base away, suggesting this may be a read error. This chain links TRBV28 with TRBJ2-6; D possibly corresponds to TRBD2 (7 bases). CDR3 length: 20 amino acids. Germline-derived CDR1 and CDR2 are MDHEN and SYDVKM. V was cut by 6 bases and J by 4 bases, with 28 bases left in between. The CDR3 DNA sequence: TGTGCCAGCAGGCCCAGACACGTGAAGGGGGGGTTGCTCGGGGCCAACGTCCTGACTTTC. It codes for CASRPRHVKGGLLGANVLTF.

This clonotype has more than one count but fewer than ten. The V gene is TRBV2, the J gene TRBJ2-6; 8 bases line up with TRBD1. The CDR3 length is 17 residues. The V gene's germline CDR1 is SNHLY and CDR2 FYNNEI. V was clipped by 8 bases and J by 0 bases; unmatched bases: 9. CDR3 DNA sequence: TGTGCCAGCGACGGACAGGGCAGTGACTCTGGGGCCAACGTCCTGACTTTC. This encodes CASDGQGSDSGANVLTF.

This clonotype was counted only a few times. V and J are TRBV20-1 and TRBJ2-5, with D perhaps given as TRBD1 or TRBD2 (5 bases each). CDR3 size: 14 residues. Trimming pared 5 bases from V and 0 bases from J, leaving 13 bases between. Germline V CDR1 and CDR2: DFQATT, SNEGSKA (reference sequence). CDR3 region: CSALDIAYQETQYF. CDR3 DNA sequence: TGCAGTGCTTTGGACATAGCGTACCAAGAGACCCAGTACTTC.

This clonotype appeared many times. The chain employs TRBV6-1 and TRBJ2-1; 11 nucleotides match TRBD2. Trimming took 6 bases from V and 4 from J; bases not matched to a gene: 11. The CDR3 runs to 17 residues. Germline CDR1 reads MNHNS; CDR2 reads SASEGT. CDR3: CASRRKIAGGTYNEQFF. For the CDR3, the DNA is TGTGCCAGCAGAAGGAAGATAGCGGGGGGGACGTACAATGAGCAGTTCTTC.

This clonotype was counted between two and nine times. The chain links TRBV6-1 to TRBJ1-2; D is unclear. The CDR3 spans 14 residues. V was cut by 6 bases and J by 6 bases, with 17 bases left in between. Germline V gene sequence: CDR1 MNHNS, CDR2 SASEGT. Here the CDR3 reads CASSLIGPKHGYTF. CDR3 bases: TGTGCCAGCAGCCTTATTGGACCGAAACATGGCTACACCTTC.

This clonotype was counted at least ten times. This chain uses TRBV28 with TRBJ1-5; 7 nucleotides agree with TRBD1. This CDR3 is 15 amino acids long. Germline V gene sequence: CDR1 MDHEN, CDR2 SYDVKM. The ends lost 4 bases at V and 6 bases at J; junction bases unmatched: 9. The CDR3 coding sequence is TGTGCCAGCAGTTCTCGACAGGGTTTGGGTCAGCCCCAGCATTTT. Protein product: CASSSRQGLGQPQHF.

At least ten counts were recorded for this clonotype. The chain links TRBV6-1 to TRBJ1-4; a weak D match, TRBD1 (5 bases). The CDR3 length is 13 residues. Germline CDR1 MNHNS, CDR2 SASEGT. Trimming took 6 bases from V and 4 from J, leaving 9 bases between them. CDR3 loop: CASRNRLNEKLFF. The CDR3 coding sequence is TGTGCCAGCAGGAACAGGCTTAATGAAAAACTGTTTTTT.

The chain is built from TRBV5-6 and TRBJ1-5, with D tentatively TRBD1 (5 bases). In germline, CDR1 is SGHDT, CDR2 YYEEEE. The CDR3 contains 15 residues. V was cut by 0 bases and J by 6 bases, with 13 bases left in between. CDR3 in amino acids: CASSLGVRGTQPQHF. The CDR3 DNA is TGTGCCAGCAGCTTGGGGGTCCGGGGGACTCAGCCCCAGCATTTT.

J is TRBJ2-5 and V is TRBV11-1, with D uncertain. Trimming stripped 0 bases from V and 1 base from J, with 15 bases between. The CDR3 is 17 amino acids. Per germline, CDR1 SGHAT and CDR2 FQDESV (reference sequence). The CDR3 coding sequence is TGTGCCAGCAGCTTAGCGCGGTCAGGCTCAACCCAAGAGACCCAGTACTTC. This codes for CASSLARSGSTQETQYF. Supplemented by reference TRBV11-1 and TRBJ2-5, the full variable domain reads EAEVAQSPRYKITEKSQAVAFWCDPISGHATLYWYRQILGQGPELLVQFQDESVVDDSQLPKDRFSAERLKGVDSTLKIQPAELGDSAMYLCASSLARSGSTQETQYFGPGTRLLVL.

This clonotype was detected only a few times. The genes are TRBV6-1 and TRBJ2-2; 7 positions agree with TRBD1. Germline CDR1 is MNHNS and CDR2 is SASEGT. This CDR3 has 17 residues. V was pared by 5 bases and J by 0 bases, with 9 bases of the junction left unmatched. For the CDR3, the DNA is TGTGCCAGCAGTTTTAACAGGGGACCTACGAACACCGGGGAGCTGTTTTTT. Amino acid sequence: CASSFNRGPTNTGELFF.

This clonotype was detected many times. V and J are TRBV5-5 and TRBJ2-1; TRBD2 matches 8 bases. The CDR3 is 17 amino acids. Germline CDR1 SGHKS, CDR2 YYEKEE (reference sequence). The trim removed 4 bases at V and 2 bases at J, leaving 11 bases unmatched. CDR3 protein: CASSGLTGGAPYNEQFF. In DNA form, the CDR3 reads TGTGCCAGCAGCGGCCTAACGGGGGGGGCACCCTACAATGAGCAGTTCTTC.

The sample holds many counts of this clonotype. This rearrangement joins TRBV7-9 to TRBJ1-4, with 8 bases aligning to TRBD1. V was clipped by 5 bases and J by 5 bases; unmatched bases: 4. The CDR3 contains 14 residues. CDR1 and CDR2 from the germline V gene are SEHNR and FQNEAQ (reference sequence). This CDR3 is CASSRTGKNEKLFF. The CDR3 region has the DNA TGTGCCAGCAGCCGGACAGGGAAAAATGAAAAACTGTTTTTT.

This clonotype showed up many times. The chain recombines TRBV20-1 with TRBJ2-5, with unresolved D. Germline V gene data show CDR1 as DFQATT and CDR2 as SNEGSKA (reference sequence). V lost 5 bases and J 2 bases, leaving 12 bases between the germline ends. The CDR3 length is 13 residues. The CDR3 sequence is CSAFGGEQETQYF. CDR3 DNA: TGCAGTGCTTTCGGTGGGGAACAAGAGACCCAGTACTTC.

This clonotype occurred many times. This chain uses TRBV24-1 with TRBJ2-3; D call uncertain. Trimming left V 2 bases short and J 2 bases short, with 7 bases between. This CDR3 is built from 14 residues. Germline assignment: CDR1 KGHDR and CDR2 SFDVKD. Here the CDR3 DNA reads TGTGCCACCAGTGATTGGGGAAACACAGATACGCAGTATTTT. Its protein is CATSDWGNTDTQYF.

The genes are TRBV24-1 and TRBJ2-1; 7 bases are a match to TRBD1. The germline gives CDR1 KGHDR, CDR2 SFDVKD. The CDR3 totals 11 residues. The ends lost 9 bases at V and 5 bases at J; junction bases unmatched: 0. The CDR3 DNA is TGTGCCACCGACAGGGACAATGAGCAGTTCTTC. Amino acids: CATDRDNEQFF.

This sequence joins TRBV9 and TRBJ2-7; D possibly corresponds to TRBD2 (6 bases). The CDR3 length is 16 residues. Germline lookup yields CDR1 SGDLS and CDR2 YYNGEE. V gave up 4 bases and J gave up 1 base, with 18 bases separating them. CDR3 amino acids: CASSPAGRPPSYEQYF. The CDR3 DNA reads as TGTGCCAGCAGCCCCGCGGGGAGACCGCCTTCCTACGAGCAGTACTTC.

The CDR3 reads CASSTWSGSNQPQHF. In DNA form, the CDR3 reads TGTGCCAGTAGTACCTGGTCAGGCAGCAATCAGCCCCAGCATTTT. The rearrangement uses TRBV19 and TRBJ1-5; the D is unclear. Trimming removed 4 bases at V and 1 base at J, with 11 bases between. This CDR3 has 15 residues. The germline V gene encodes CDR1 LNHDA and CDR2 SQIVND (reference sequence).

The rearrangement uses TRBV27 and TRBJ1-3; D is possibly TRBD1 (5 bases). The CDR3 loop spans 17 amino acids. Germline CDR1 is MNHEY and CDR2 is SMNVEV (reference sequence). V was pared by 5 bases and J by 0 bases, with 17 bases between. The CDR3 region is CASSLHRDGASGNTIYF. The DNA of the CDR3 is TGTGCCAGCAGTCTCCACCGGGACGGAGCCTCTGGAAACACCATATATTTT.